The rows below give T cell receptor beta chains drawn from one sample of a study of T-cell memory formation after mild COVID-19. MiXCR, applied by TCRdb to the 5' RACE reads, yields one record per CDR3 protein. The data contain around 900 distinct CDR3 sequences, about 48% of them singletons. Source material: PBMCs or a T cell subset sorted from them (not recorded which). Receptors originate from an adult who had mild COVID-19 (a few samples of this study predate the infection). Cell type and time point are not known. CDR3s include the opening cysteine and the closing phenylalanine or tryptophan. A D gene is named only where the DNA matches it firmly. Rows may omit the clone size; those that give it use once, few, many or a size class.

size: large; J: TRBJ2-7; D: NA; V: TRBV3-1; DNA: TGTGCCAGCAGCCCCACCGCCTACGAGCAGTACTTC; CDR3: CASSPTAYEQYF
size: medium-sized; J: TRBJ2-5; D: TRBD2; V: TRBV7-3; DNA: TGTGCCAGCAGCCCTACGGGAACTAGCGGAGAGACCCAGTACTTC; CDR3: CASSPTGTSGETQYF
size: medium-sized; J: TRBJ2-5; D: NA; V: TRBV3-1; DNA: TGTGCCAGCAGCCAAGATTTGGTAGGGGGACAAGAGACCCAGTACTTC; CDR3: CASSQDLVGGQETQYF
size: NA; J: TRBJ2-2; D: NA; V: TRBV5-1; DNA: TGCGCCAGCAGCTTGGTTCTGGACACCGGGGAGCTGTTTTTT; CDR3: CASSLVLDTGELFF
size: large; J: TRBJ2-7; D: TRBD1; V: TRBV7-3; DNA: TGTGCCAGCAGCACCGGGACAGGGTTTCTTGGGAACGAGCAGTACTTC; CDR3: CASSTGTGFLGNEQYF
size: few; J: TRBJ2-7; D: TRBD1; V: TRBV27; DNA: TGTGCCAGCAGTTTAAGAGGGACAGGGGGCCGCTACGAGCAGTACTTC; CDR3: CASSLRGTGGRYEQYF
size: medium-sized; J: TRBJ2-7; D: TRBD2; V: TRBV29-1; DNA: TGCAGCCACTCAGGAGCGGGAGGTAGTGAGCAGTACTTC; CDR3: CSHSGAGGSEQYF
size: large; J: TRBJ1-2; D: NA; V: TRBV6-5; DNA: TGTGCCAGCACCATAGCACCGAACTATGGCTACACCTTC; CDR3: CASTIAPNYGYTF
size: large; J: TRBJ2-7; D: TRBD1; V: TRBV5-1; DNA: TGCGCCAGCAGCTTTGACAGGGTAGTGACCTACGAGCAGTACTTC; CDR3: CASSFDRVVTYEQYF
size: NA; J: TRBJ2-2; D: TRBD2; V: TRBV29-1; DNA: TGCAGCGTAGAGCGGGGAACGAACACCGGGGAGCTGTTTTTT; CDR3: CSVERGTNTGELFF
size: NA; J: TRBJ2-3; D: TRBD2; V: TRBV5-1; DNA: TGCGCCAGCAGCCCTCGTATGAGCGGGGGGGAGCTAGATACGCAGTATTTT; CDR3: CASSPRMSGGELDTQYF
size: NA; J: TRBJ1-2; D: NA; V: TRBV2; DNA: TGTGCCAGCACCATGACAGCCTCGTCCTATGGCTACACCTTC; CDR3: CASTMTASSYGYTF
size: NA; J: TRBJ1-2; D: NA; V: TRBV6-2/TRBV6-3; DNA: TGTGCCAGCAGTTACTCGCCAGGGGTTGGCTACACCTTC; CDR3: CASSYSPGVGYTF
size: large; J: TRBJ2-1; D: NA; V: TRBV29-1; DNA: TGCAGCGTTGTTTGGCTGGGGGGTAGCTCCTACAATGAGCAGTTCTTC; CDR3: CSVVWLGGSSYNEQFF
size: large; J: TRBJ1-4; D: NA; V: TRBV7-9; DNA: TGTGCCAGCAGTGTGGGAGGACCGAGTAATGAAAAACTGTTTTTT; CDR3: CASSVGGPSNEKLFF
size: large; J: TRBJ1-1; D: NA; V: TRBV7-8; DNA: TGTGCCAGCAGCTTAGCTGGGACAGAAGCTTTCTTT; CDR3: CASSLAGTEAFF
size: large; J: TRBJ2-7; D: NA; V: TRBV5-6; DNA: TGTGCCAGCAGCTTGGGCTACCTCTACGAGCAGTACTTC; CDR3: CASSLGYLYEQYF
size: large; J: TRBJ2-1; D: NA; V: TRBV5-1; DNA: TGCGCCAGCAGCTTGTTGGGTGAGCAGTTCTTC; CDR3: CASSLLGEQFF
size: medium-sized; J: TRBJ1-2; D: TRBD1; V: TRBV18; DNA: TGTGCCAGCTCATTACAGGGGAACTATGGCTACACCTTC; CDR3: CASSLQGNYGYTF
size: large; J: TRBJ1-4; D: NA; V: TRBV4-1; DNA: TGCGCCACCAAGCCCCGGGGAAGTGGAACTAATGAAAAACTGTTTTTT; CDR3: CATKPRGSGTNEKLFF
size: large; J: TRBJ2-7; D: NA; V: TRBV29-1; DNA: TGCAGCGTTGAAGGACTGAGCTCCTACGAGCAGTACTTC; CDR3: CSVEGLSSYEQYF
size: large; J: TRBJ2-7; D: TRBD2; V: TRBV15; DNA: TGTGCCACCAGCTTACGACTAGCGGGGTGGCGGGAGCAGTACTTC; CDR3: CATSLRLAGWREQYF
size: large; J: TRBJ2-7; D: TRBD2; V: TRBV5-4; DNA: TGTGCCAGCAGCCAGACGGACGGGAGGGGCTACGAGCAGTACTTC; CDR3: CASSQTDGRGYEQYF
size: NA; J: TRBJ1-1; D: TRBD1; V: TRBV7-2; DNA: TGTGCCGGCAGCTTAGGGTCAGGGGGCACTGAAGCTTTCTTT; CDR3: CAGSLGSGGTEAFF
size: NA; J: TRBJ2-7; D: NA; V: TRBV5-1; DNA: TGCGCCAGCAGCTTGAGCGGGACAGGTCACTCCTACGAGCAGTACTTC; CDR3: CASSLSGTGHSYEQYF
size: once; J: TRBJ2-5; D: TRBD1; V: TRBV24-1; DNA: TGTGCCACCAGTGATTGGGACAGGGGACAAGAGACCCAGTACTTC; CDR3: CATSDWDRGQETQYF
size: large; J: TRBJ2-7; D: TRBD2; V: TRBV13; DNA: TGTGCCAGCAGCTCAGCTAGCGGGACCTCCTACGAGCAGTACTTC; CDR3: CASSSASGTSYEQYF
size: large; J: TRBJ1-1; D: NA; V: TRBV7-8; DNA: TGTGCCAGCAGCTTATCAGATTTCAACACTGAAGCTTTCTTT; CDR3: CASSLSDFNTEAFF
size: NA; J: TRBJ2-5; D: TRBD2; V: TRBV29-1; DNA: TGCAGCGTTAATCTAGCGGGGGGCGCTTATAAGGGGACCCAGTACTTC; CDR3: CSVNLAGGAYKGTQYF
size: NA; J: TRBJ2-3; D: NA; V: TRBV9; DNA: TGTGCCAGCAGCGCGACCTCAGATACGCAGTATTTT; CDR3: CASSATSDTQYF
size: large; J: TRBJ1-5; D: NA; V: TRBV5-6; DNA: TGTGCCAGCAGCTTGGCCGAGGCAGGGGCTCCCCAGCCCCAGCATTTT; CDR3: CASSLAEAGAPQPQHF
size: NA; J: TRBJ2-7; D: NA; V: TRBV30; DNA: TGTGCCTGGAGTCCTCTGACTAGTTACGAGCAGTACTTC; CDR3: CAWSPLTSYEQYF
size: large; J: TRBJ2-6; D: NA; V: TRBV29-1; DNA: TGCAGCGTTGAAGAATTTGGTCGGAGCTCTGGGGCCAACGTCCTGACTTTC; CDR3: CSVEEFGRSSGANVLTF
size: NA; J: TRBJ2-1; D: TRBD2; V: TRBV20-1; DNA: TGCAGTGCCAAAAGCAGCGGGAGGGCTTCATACAATGAGCAGTTCTTC; CDR3: CSAKSSGRASYNEQFF
size: large; J: TRBJ1-2; D: NA; V: TRBV29-1; DNA: TGCAGCGTCGAGTTTCAAGGCGGTGGCTACACCTTC; CDR3: CSVEFQGGGYTF
size: NA; J: TRBJ2-3; D: NA; V: TRBV7-3; DNA: TGTGCCAGCAGCTTAACGGGTAGCCACACAGATACGCAGTATTTT; CDR3: CASSLTGSHTDTQYF
size: medium-sized; J: TRBJ1-2; D: TRBD1; V: TRBV12-3/TRBV12-4; DNA: TGTGCCAGCAGTTTGCTGGGACAGGGGGCGCTGGGAGTCTTAGGCTACACCTTC; CDR3: CASSLLGQGALGVLGYTF
size: NA; J: TRBJ2-5; D: NA; V: TRBV7-2; DNA: TGTGCCAGCAGCCGGGCTACAGGGTCTGGAGAGACCCAGTACTTC; CDR3: CASSRATGSGETQYF
size: large; J: TRBJ1-1; D: NA; V: TRBV12-3/TRBV12-4; DNA: TGTGCCAGCAGTTTCGGGGGACCCACTGAAGCTTTCTTT; CDR3: CASSFGGPTEAFF
size: large; J: TRBJ1-1; D: NA; V: TRBV27; DNA: TGTGCCAGCAGTTGGGCCGGGGGGTGGAACACTGAAGCTTTCTTT; CDR3: CASSWAGGWNTEAFF